These T cell receptor beta chains were read from a single sample in a study of T cell changes during pregnancy in multiple sclerosis. Profiling relied on immunoSEQ multiplex PCR, and the TCRdb table lists in-frame clones only, not all of them. The sample contains around 61,000 clones, around nine tenths of which appear only once. Sequenced sample: peripheral blood from another person, used as feeder cells. These receptors were collected from a human donor whose cells served as feeder cells for cultures in a pregnancy study. Both conserved end residues are trimmed from each CDR3.

>TRBV5-1
ASSLAPFDTEAF
>TRBV6-5
ASSYQRTGGSYGYT
>TRBV15
ATSRAGQGQYEQY
>TRBV5-1
ASSSLATETQY
>TRBV6-6
ASSYLVSYEKLF
>TRBV5-6
ASSLGLGRVSSYEQY
>TRBV9
ASSPTSGGLYSTDTQY
>TRBV5-4
ASSMGQGDQPQH
>TRBV5-1
ASSFSDRRGIGELF
>TRBV18
ASSPGAGETQY
>TRBV28
ASSLGGGSSYNEQF
>TRBV28
ASTHLGDRRGIH
>TRBV5-6
ASSSGFGHTEAF
>TRBV28
ASSPGTSGNNEQF
>TRBV27
ASSLKNNEQF
>TRBV19
ASSPSRGEQF